The rows below give T cell receptor beta chains drawn from one sample of a study of T cell responses to AZD1222 COVID-19 vaccine. TCRdb's copy holds only in-frame clones and misses some; the assay was immunoSEQ multiplex PCR. This table holds approximately 130,000 clones, roughly 87% found once. The sample here was peripheral blood, taken 28 days after the second AZD1222 dose. These receptors came from an adult who received the AZD1222 COVID-19 vaccine. CDR3s include the opening cysteine and the closing phenylalanine or tryptophan. The order of the fields is V gene, D gene, clone size, J gene, CDR3 protein, CDR3 DNA. D genes are given only for firm matches. Size values are once, few and many counts, or a class for expanded clones, and some rows have none.

>TRBV5-6|.|.|TRBJ1-5
CASSLYAGRSNQPQHF
TGTGCCAGCAGCTTGTATGCAGGGAGGTCCAATCAGCCCCAGCATTTT
>TRBV30|TRBD1|.|TRBJ2-7
CAWGGTGTYEQYF
TGTGCCTGGGGCGGGACAGGGACCTACGAGCAGTACTTC
>TRBV4-2|TRBD2|.|TRBJ2-4
CASSKSGSGNIQYF
TGTGCCAGCAGTAAAAGCGGGAGTGGAAACATTCAGTACTTC
>TRBV30|.|once|TRBJ1-5
CAWSVRGSFGQPQHF
TGTGCCTGGAGTGTACGTGGAAGTTTCGGGCAGCCCCAGCATTTT
>TRBV14|.|.|TRBJ2-7
CASSQVSGPSDAYEQYF
TGTGCCAGCAGCCAAGTCTCCGGGCCCTCGGACGCCTACGAGCAGTACTTC
>TRBV29-1|.|.|TRBJ1-1
CSSLQAPEAEAFF
TGCAGCAGCCTCCAGGCTCCCGAGGCGGAAGCTTTCTTT
>TRBV28|TRBD1|.|TRBJ1-1
CASTGTGGEVNTEAFF
TGTGCCAGCACCGGGACAGGGGGCGAGGTGAACACTGAAGCTTTCTTT
>TRBV25-1|.|.|TRBJ2-5
CASSPRLGQETQYF
TGTGCCAGCAGTCCTCGACTAGGCCAAGAGACCCAGTACTTC
>TRBV15|.|many|TRBJ1-1
CATSPGYTEAFF
TGTGCCACCAGCCCTGGGTACACTGAAGCTTTCTTT
>TRBV6-5|.|.|TRBJ1-6
CASSYSSSPLHF
TGTGCCAGCAGTTACTCGTCCTCACCCCTCCACTTT
>TRBV9|TRBD1|.|TRBJ1-1
CASTLEDRGNTEAFF
TGTGCCAGCACCCTTGAGGACAGGGGGAACACTGAAGCTTTCTTT
>TRBV19|.|.|TRBJ1-4
CASSPRTANEKLFF
TGTGCCAGTAGCCCCCGGACGGCTAATGAAAAACTGTTTTTT
>TRBV13|.|.|TRBJ1-5
CASSARNQPQHF
TGTGCCAGCAGCGCTAGAAATCAGCCCCAGCATTTT
>TRBV12-3/TRBV12-4|TRBD1|.|TRBJ1-1
CASIYRGNTEAFF
TGTGCCAGCATTTACAGGGGCAACACTGAAGCTTTCTTT
>TRBV5-1|.|.|TRBJ2-3
CASSERNTQYF
TGCGCCAGCAGCGAAAGAAATACGCAGTATTTT
>TRBV28|.|once|TRBJ2-7
CASSLRAAVNYEQYF
TGTGCCAGCAGTTTACGGGCGGCGGTAAACTACGAGCAGTACTTC
>TRBV5-1|.|.|TRBJ1-2
CASSLDSVMGGYTF
TGCGCCAGCAGCTTAGACAGCGTCATGGGGGGCTACACCTTC
>TRBV27|.|.|TRBJ1-6
CASTDYNSPLHF
TGTGCCAGCACCGATTATAATTCACCCCTCCACTTT
>TRBV6-1|TRBD1|.|TRBJ1-5
CASGGQGVTQPQHF
TGTGCCAGCGGGGGACAGGGTGTCACTCAGCCCCAGCATTTT
>TRBV10-3|.|.|TRBJ1-2
CAIRPEVGNGYTF
TGTGCCATCAGGCCGGAGGTAGGGAATGGCTACACCTTC
>TRBV29-1|.|.|TRBJ2-5
CSVEIFSVGETQYF
TGCAGCGTTGAAATCTTCTCGGTCGGTGAGACCCAGTACTTC
>TRBV24-1|TRBD1|.|TRBJ2-1
CATSDPGGAGNEQFF
TGTGCCACCAGTGACCCAGGGGGCGCAGGTAATGAGCAGTTCTTC
>TRBV9|.|once|TRBJ1-3
CASSGQVAGNTIYF
TGTGCCAGCAGCGGACAGGTAGCTGGAAACACCATATATTTT